The 6 T cell receptor beta chains reported below all come from one sample, sequenced in a study of response to subunit inactivated influenza vaccine. Each CDR3 protein is one row after TCRdb ran MiXCR on the RT-PCR reads. This table holds about 650,000 distinct CDR3 sequences, less than 15% found once. The sample consisted of PBMCs from blood, taken approximately 15 days before vaccination. The receptor source for this set is a man between 50 and 59 years old who received an inactivated influenza vaccine.

The V and J genes are TRBV5-1 and TRBJ1-1, with D tentatively TRBD1 (6 bases). In germline, CDR1 is SGHRS, CDR2 YFSETQ. V lost 0 bases, J lost 4 bases, and 19 bases lay in between. The CDR3 spans 17 residues. CDR3 amino acids: CASSLERARGRGTEAFF. CDR3 sequence (DNA): TGCGCCAGCAGCTTGGAGCGGGCCAGGGGACGAGGCACTGAAGCTTTCTTT.

This clonotype was found a few times. The chain couples TRBV4-3 to TRBJ2-1; 9 bases align to TRBD1. Losses at the gene ends were 0 bases for V and 6 bases for J; bases not matched to a gene: 3. This CDR3 spans 15 amino acids. Germline V CDR1 and CDR2: LGHNA, YSLEER. CDR3 sequence (DNA): TGCGCCAGCAGCCAAGAACAGGGGGCTCCCAATGAGCAGTTCTTC. Its translation is CASSQEQGAPNEQFF.

In this sample, this clonotype turned up a few times. The genes are TRBV20-1 and TRBJ2-1; D uncertain. With 5 bases removed from V and 12 bases from J, the gap between germline ends came to 14 bases. The CDR3 consists of 11 residues. Per germline, CDR1 DFQATT and CDR2 SNEGSKA (reference sequence). The chain's CDR3 is CSAPFGPVQFF. The DNA for the CDR3 is TGCAGTGCTCCTTTCGGACCTGTGCAGTTCTTC.

CDR3 sequence reads: CASSLGRHTNEQYF. Written as DNA, the CDR3 is TGTGCCAGCAGCTTAGGGCGCCATACTAACGAGCAGTACTTC. V is TRBV7-2 and J is TRBJ2-7; no clear D gene. The germline gives CDR1 SGHTA, CDR2 FQGNSA. The V end lost 1 base, the J end lost 5 bases, and 12 bases lay between the germline ends. The CDR3 has 14 residues.

J is TRBJ2-2 and V is TRBV10-3; D unresolved. This CDR3 spans 13 amino acids. Trimming stripped 3 bases from V and 2 bases from J, with 4 bases between. Germline assignment: CDR1 ENHRY and CDR2 SYGVKD. The CDR3 is CAISETNTGELFF. The CDR3 region has the DNA TGTGCCATCAGTGAAACAAACACCGGGGAGCTGTTTTTT.

The sample holds a few counts of this clonotype. The chain joins TRBV4-1 to TRBJ1-5, with D possibly being TRBD1 (6 bases). This CDR3 has 14 amino acids. In germline, CDR1 is MGHRA, CDR2 YSYEKL. V lost 1 base and J 6 bases, leaving 10 bases between the germline ends. For the CDR3, the DNA is TGCGCCAGCAGCCAAGTACAGGGCAGTCAGCCCCAGCATTTT. Protein sequence: CASSQVQGSQPQHF.